The T cell receptor (beta chain) under discussion was sequenced for a study of cytomegalovirus exposure and HLA in healthy donors. Regarding the study as a whole: The study labeled 150 or so TCR beta chains cytomegalovirus-associated.

TCRdb's copy holds only in-frame clones and misses some; the assay was immunoSEQ multiplex PCR. The repertoire holds approximately 140,000 clones, with around nine tenths as singletons. The V gene's germline CDR1 is SNHLY and CDR2 FYNNEI. The CDR3 runs to 16 residues. Unmatched junction bases numbered 13, after V lost 8 bases and J lost 6 bases. For this clone: Its antigen remains unidentified.

The specimen sequenced was PBMCs. The TCR originated in a woman aged 18-29 years in good health and CMV-seropositive. The chain carries TRBV2 and TRBJ1-5; 10 bases line up with TRBD1. The CDR3 DNA reads as TGTGCCAGCGGGACCCGACAGGGGGCGCCGGTTCAGCCCCAGCATTTT. Its protein product is CASGTRQGAPVQPQHF.